This is a list of T cell receptor beta chains from one sample in a study of blood T cell repertoires in COVID-19. This table comes from immunoSEQ multiplex PCR, and its TCRdb copy is limited to in-frame clones, with some not included. The sample holds 120,000 or so clones; approximately 83% are singletons and the top ten take about 15%. Sequenced material: peripheral blood. Receptors originate from a woman in her 50s with acute or convalescent COVID-19. The CDR3 runs from the conserved cysteine through the conserved F or W. A D gene is named only where the DNA matches it firmly. Only some rows state a clone size, as once, few, many or a class for expanded clones.

v_call,clone_size,d_call,j_call,cdr3_nt,cdr3_aa
TRBV28,.,.,TRBJ1-1,TGTGCCAGCAGTTTTACCGGGACTCCGAACACTGAAGCTTTCTTT,CASSFTGTPNTEAFF
TRBV5-4,.,TRBD1,TRBJ2-5,TGTGCCAGCAGCAACCGGGACAGGATCTCCCAAGAGACCCAGTACTTC,CASSNRDRISQETQYF
TRBV12-5,once,TRBD1,TRBJ2-2,TGTGCTAGTGGTTTGACAGGGGACACCGGGGAGCTGTTTTTT,CASGLTGDTGELFF
TRBV5-1,.,TRBD1,TRBJ1-2,TGCGCCAGCAGCTTGGAGGGGGCGCCCTATGGCTACACCTTC,CASSLEGAPYGYTF
TRBV18,.,TRBD2,TRBJ2-3,TGTGCCAGCTCACCGAAGGCTAGCGGGGGGGATACGCAGTATTTT,CASSPKASGGDTQYF
TRBV24-1,.,.,TRBJ1-5,TGTGCCACTGGGGGGGTTCATAGCAATCAGCCCCAGCATTTT,CATGGVHSNQPQHF
TRBV5-8,once,TRBD1,TRBJ1-4,TGTGCCAGCAGCCCTGGGACAGTGGGGGAAAAACTGTTTTTT,CASSPGTVGEKLFF
TRBV9,.,.,TRBJ1-1,TGTGCCAGCAGCGTCGTAAGAGGTGGTGAAGCTTTCTTT,CASSVVRGGEAFF
TRBV3-1/TRBV3-2,.,.,TRBJ1-2,TGTGCCAGCAGCCCTGGACATAGAGGCTACACCTTC,CASSPGHRGYTF
TRBV29-1,once,TRBD1,TRBJ1-1,TGCAGCGTGGTTAGACAGGGAACTGAAGCTTTCTTT,CSVVRQGTEAFF
TRBV28,.,.,TRBJ1-2,TGTGCCAGCAGTTTAGTGAAGTTACAGGGCTATGGCTACACCTTC,CASSLVKLQGYGYTF
TRBV27,.,TRBD2,TRBJ2-1,TGTGCCAGCAGTTTCCGACTAGCGGGGGGTCGATTGTACAATGAGCAGTTCTTC,CASSFRLAGGRLYNEQFF
TRBV12-3/TRBV12-4,.,TRBD1,TRBJ1-1,TGTGCCAGCAGCGGGACAGCGGTTGAAGCTTTCTTT,CASSGTAVEAFF
TRBV19,few,TRBD1,TRBJ2-2,TGTGCCAGTAGTGGGACAGGGAACACCGGGGAGCTGTTTTTT,CASSGTGNTGELFF
TRBV6-5,.,.,TRBJ1-1,TGTGCCAGCATCTATTACACTGAAGCTTTCTTT,CASIYYTEAFF
TRBV4-1,.,.,TRBJ1-4,TGCGCCAGCAGCCAGAGGGGGTTTAATGAAAAACTGTTTTTT,CASSQRGFNEKLFF
TRBV6-5,.,TRBD1,TRBJ1-1,TGTGCCAGCAGTACAGGACAGGGGCAAGCCACTGAAGCTTTCTTT,CASSTGQGQATEAFF